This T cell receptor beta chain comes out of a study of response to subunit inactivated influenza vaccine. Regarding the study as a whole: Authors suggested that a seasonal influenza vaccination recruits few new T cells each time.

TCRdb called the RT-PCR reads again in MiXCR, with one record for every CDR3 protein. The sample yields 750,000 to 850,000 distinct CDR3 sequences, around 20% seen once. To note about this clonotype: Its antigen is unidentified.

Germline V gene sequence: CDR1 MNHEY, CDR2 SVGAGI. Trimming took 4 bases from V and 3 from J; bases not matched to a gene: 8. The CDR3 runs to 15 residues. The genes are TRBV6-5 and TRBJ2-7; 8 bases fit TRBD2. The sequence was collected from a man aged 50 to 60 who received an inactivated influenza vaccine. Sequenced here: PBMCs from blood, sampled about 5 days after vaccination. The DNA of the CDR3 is TGTGCCAGCAGTTCGGGGGGGGGGAGGATCTACGAGCAGTACTTC. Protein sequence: CASSSGGGRIYEQYF.